This is a list of T cell receptor beta chains from one sample in a study of technical replicates of blood from four donors. TCRdb's table, derived via immunoSEQ multiplex PCR, lists solely in-frame clones and lacks some. In the table there are nearly 95,000 clones, 90% to 96% of which are singletons. Material for sequencing was T cells isolated from PBMCs. These receptors were collected from a human donor in good health. Each CDR3 is given without its conserved first and last residue. The order of the fields is CDR3 length, V gene, J gene, D gene, CDR3 protein. A D gene is named only where the DNA matches it firmly.

>15|TRBV15|TRBJ2-7|TRBD1
ATSREVIDRGTYEQY
>14|TRBV7-8|TRBJ2-7|TRBD2
ASSYGLAGVLYEQY
>10|TRBV5-1|TRBJ2-2|.
ASSPGTGELF
>12|TRBV28|TRBJ2-3|.
ASTQGGRTDTQY
>11|TRBV11-2|TRBJ2-7|TRBD1
ASSAGTGIEQY
>13|TRBV5-5|TRBJ1-5|.
ASSLEGSIYQPQH
>13|TRBV7-9|TRBJ1-2|TRBD1
ASSTNPGQGAGYT
>13|TRBV6-6|TRBJ1-2|.
ASSYGTSSGSGYT
>13|TRBV11-2|TRBJ2-7|TRBD1
ASTLTGTGDYEQY
>16|TRBV7-9|TRBJ1-3|.
ASSLPRGGPPSGNTIY
>11|TRBV7-3|TRBJ1-2|.
ASGPDSGYGYT
>15|TRBV19|TRBJ2-1|TRBD2
ASNKREALGSGNEQF
>13|TRBV9|TRBJ2-1|TRBD2
ASSVRVLAGDGQF
>14|TRBV7-9|TRBJ2-5|.
ASSLGLRDMRETQY
>15|TRBV5-1|TRBJ2-7|TRBD1
ASSLARGQGNPYEQY
>11|TRBV19|TRBJ1-2|.
ASSITRSQSGT
>12|TRBV29-1|TRBJ1-2|TRBD1
SGHRDSGNYGYT
>13|TRBV9|TRBJ1-1|.
ASSVVWTANTEAF
>12|TRBV10-3|TRBJ2-3|TRBD1
AIRDSSFTDTQY
>12|TRBV4-1|TRBJ1-1|.
ASSQPAANTEAF
>15|TRBV29-1|TRBJ2-1|TRBD2
SVDGTSGRSGVNEQF
>9|TRBV6-5|TRBJ1-4|.
ASRRNEKLF
>13|TRBV27|TRBJ2-1|TRBD2
ASSRTSGSYNEQF
>11|TRBV5-1|TRBJ1-2|.
ASSLDGSYGYT
>11|TRBV19|TRBJ2-5|.
ASRLGTQETQY
>11|TRBV27|TRBJ2-7|.
ASSGKGAYEQY
>13|TRBV4-1|TRBJ1-4|.
ASSQTRDENEKLF
>13|TRBV6-6|TRBJ1-1|.
ASRSSGHLNTEAF
>14|TRBV28|TRBJ2-2|.
ASSLWRAPGSGELF
>12|TRBV30|TRBJ2-3|TRBD2
AWSVLAGADTQY
>13|TRBV27|TRBJ2-6|.
ASSPPTGGANVLT
>11|TRBV7-2|TRBJ2-1|.
ASSFLALNEQF
>13|TRBV7-9|TRBJ2-7|TRBD2
ASSLVASGSHEQY
>11|TRBV28|TRBJ2-7|TRBD1
ASSFGTGNEQY
>11|TRBV6-5|TRBJ1-4|TRBD1
ASKQGNEEKLF
>12|TRBV10-3|TRBJ2-5|.
AISDGLSQETQY
>12|TRBV7-5|TRBJ2-4|.
VRSLDERGNIQY
>12|TRBV28|TRBJ1-3|TRBD1
ASSSGQLIVTIY
>11|TRBV6-4|TRBJ2-3|.
ASSDSNTDTQY
>13|TRBV27|TRBJ2-5|TRBD1
ASSLWGQPQETQY
>14|TRBV19|TRBJ1-1|.
ASSMWSSGGDTEAF
>12|TRBV28|TRBJ1-5|.
ASSLGVSNQPQH
>9|TRBV6-6|TRBJ1-5|TRBD1
ASSYGQGQH
>15|TRBV5-1|TRBJ2-7|TRBD2
ASSGGSGLAGNYEQY
>13|TRBV6-5|TRBJ2-1|TRBD2
ASSYLGGSSNEQF
>13|TRBV28|TRBJ1-4|.
ASSPAGMRNEKLF